This passage covers 13 T cell receptor beta chains from one sample sequenced in a study of liver allograft versus peripheral blood T cells. About the study: The authors compared T cell receptor repertoires in transplanted livers with recipients' peripheral blood repertoires.

TCRdb passed the reads through MiXCR, listing each CDR3 protein once. The top ten clones hold more than 6.5% of a sample with more than 1,000 distinct CDR3 sequences, about 11% of them seen once. Receptors originate from a human patient who had a liver transplant. Some T cells may have come from the graft donor.

This clonotype rates as large. The chain combines TRBV28 with TRBJ2-1, with D hard to call. CDR1 and CDR2 from the germline V gene are MDHEN and SYDVKM. The length of the CDR3 is 12 residues. The V end lost 8 bases, the J end lost 7 bases, and 12 bases lay between the germline ends. Here the CDR3 reads CASETYLNEQFF. CDR3 in DNA: TGTGCCAGCGAGACTTATTTGAATGAGCAGTTCTTC.

In this sample, this clonotype is medium-sized. The CDR3 spells CASSPRVAGALGRELFF. DNA for the CDR3: TGTGCCAGCAGCCCCCGGGTAGCGGGAGCGCTTGGACGGGAGCTGTTTTTT. This chain uses TRBV5-4 with TRBJ2-2; 9 bases agree with TRBD2. The CDR3 is made up of 17 amino acids. The V segment lost 4 bases and the J segment 9 bases; nucleotides outside the gene matches: 16. Germline V CDR1 and CDR2: SGHNT, YYREEE (reference sequence).

This clonotype is classed as medium-sized. The chain is built from TRBV12-3 or TRBV12-4 and TRBJ2-2, with D maybe TRBD2 (5 bases). The CDR3 sequence is 14 residues long. The ends were cut back, 5 bases at V and 4 bases at J, with 11 bases in the middle. The CDR3 DNA is TGTGCCAGCAGTACTGGACTGAGCACCGGGGAGCTGTTTTTT. It specifies CASSTGLSTGELFF.

In its sample, this clonotype was seen a few times. The chain combines TRBV3-1 with TRBJ2-1; TRBD2 aligns across 11 bases. After removal of 3 bases from V and 7 bases from J, the junction contained 2 bases not matched to a gene. The CDR3 runs to 14 residues. Germline CDR1 reads LGHDT; CDR2 reads YNNKEL (reference sequence). The chain's CDR3 is CASSQTSGKNEQFF. CDR3 in DNA: TGTGCCAGCAGCCAGACTAGCGGGAAGAATGAGCAGTTCTTC.

This clonotype is categorized as large. The chain combines TRBV6-6 with TRBJ1-5; the match to TRBD1 covers 11 bases. V lost 2 bases to trimming and J lost 0 bases; unmatched junction nucleotides: 3. The CDR3 covers 17 residues. Germline V gene sequence: CDR1 MNHNY, CDR2 SVGAGI (reference sequence). This CDR3 is CASSYGTGGGSNQPQHF. The CDR3 DNA reads TGTGCCAGCAGTTACGGGACAGGGGGAGGTAGCAATCAGCCCCAGCATTTT.

This clonotype is categorized as medium-sized. This rearrangement joins TRBV28 to TRBJ1-2, with D maybe TRBD1 (5 bases). Trimming removed 6 bases at V and 6 bases at J, with 17 bases between. This CDR3 spans 14 amino acids. Germline-derived CDR1 and CDR2 are MDHEN and SYDVKM. Here the CDR3 DNA reads TGTGCCAGCAGCCCTAGACATGGGGCGAATGGCTACACCTTC. As protein: CASSPRHGANGYTF.

Within the sample, this clonotype is large. The chain employs TRBV15 and TRBJ1-5, with D maybe TRBD1 (6 bases). The length of the CDR3 is 14 residues. Germline V gene sequence: CDR1 LNHNV, CDR2 YYDKDF (reference sequence). Between the trimmed V and J ends, which lost 8 bases and 2 bases, there was a span of 13 bases. The CDR3 sequence is CATAGGLGNQPQHF. The CDR3 DNA reads as TGTGCCACCGCGGGGGGCCTTGGCAATCAGCCCCAGCATTTT.

This clonotype is medium-sized by share. The genes are TRBV28 and TRBJ1-1; D perhaps matches TRBD1 (5 bases). The V and J ends lost 10 bases and 1 base respectively, with 25 bases between them. CDR3 length: 17 amino acids. The V gene's germline CDR1 is MDHEN and CDR2 SYDVKM. For the CDR3, the DNA is TGTGCCACCACCGGCATGTTGCTTGTGGGGGGGAACACTGAAGCTTTCTTT. It codes for CATTGMLLVGGNTEAFF.

This clonotype was seen more than once but under ten times. This chain connects TRBV7-2 to TRBJ2-3; D may be TRBD2 (6 bases). V was clipped by 5 bases and J by 7 bases, with 19 bases between them. Germline assignment: CDR1 SGHTA and CDR2 FQGNSA. This CDR3 spans 15 amino acids. For the CDR3, the DNA is TGTGCCAGCAGCCTCTACCGGGAGAAATTGTATACGCAGTATTTT. Protein sequence: CASSLYREKLYTQYF.

By its share, this clonotype is large. The rearrangement joins TRBV6-6 to TRBJ1-2; 7 nucleotides align to TRBD1. The CDR3 consists of 13 residues. Trimming removed 6 bases from V and 4 bases from J; junction bases left unmatched: 5. Per germline, CDR1 MNHNY and CDR2 SVGAGI (reference sequence). The CDR3, as DNA: TGTGCCAGCAGCCGGGACAGTCTCTATGGCTACACCTTC. Amino acids: CASSRDSLYGYTF.

The chain is built from TRBV12-3 or TRBV12-4 and TRBJ1-1; 8 bases line up with TRBD1. J lost 4 bases, V lost 8 bases, and 6 bases had no gene match. This CDR3 spans 13 amino acids. The CDR3 sequence: CASGNTGGTEAFF. CDR3 DNA: TGTGCCAGCGGAAACACAGGGGGCACTGAAGCTTTCTTT.

This clonotype is classed as medium-sized. The chain has TRBV15 and TRBJ1-5; possible D gene TRBD1, 5 bases. The CDR3 extends over 18 amino acids. Germline V lookup: CDR1 LNHNV, CDR2 YYDKDF (reference sequence). V was clipped by 0 bases and J by 6 bases, with 21 bases between them. CDR3 loop: CATSRDYRRDGFVQPQHF. CDR3 nucleotides: TGTGCCACCAGCAGAGATTACCGTCGGGACGGGTTCGTTCAGCCCCAGCATTTT. Combining the CDR3 with reference TRBV15 and TRBJ1-5 gives the whole variable domain DAMVIQNPRYQVTQFGKPVTLSCSQTLNHNVMYWYQQKSSQAPKLLFHYYDKDFNNEADTPDNFQSRRPNTSFCFLDIRSPGLGDTAMYLCATSRDYRRDGFVQPQHFGDGTRLSIL.

This clonotype is termed medium-sized. This sequence joins TRBV28 and TRBJ1-4; 8 bases are shared with TRBD1. J gave up 0 bases and V 3 bases, and 12 bases lay outside the gene matches. Germline CDR1 and CDR2: MDHEN and SYDVKM. This CDR3 is 19 amino acids long. CDR3 coding DNA: TGTGCCAGCAGTTTCGTGTCCGGACAGGGTCCTTCAACTAATGAAAAACTGTTTTTT. This translates into CASSFVSGQGPSTNEKLFF.